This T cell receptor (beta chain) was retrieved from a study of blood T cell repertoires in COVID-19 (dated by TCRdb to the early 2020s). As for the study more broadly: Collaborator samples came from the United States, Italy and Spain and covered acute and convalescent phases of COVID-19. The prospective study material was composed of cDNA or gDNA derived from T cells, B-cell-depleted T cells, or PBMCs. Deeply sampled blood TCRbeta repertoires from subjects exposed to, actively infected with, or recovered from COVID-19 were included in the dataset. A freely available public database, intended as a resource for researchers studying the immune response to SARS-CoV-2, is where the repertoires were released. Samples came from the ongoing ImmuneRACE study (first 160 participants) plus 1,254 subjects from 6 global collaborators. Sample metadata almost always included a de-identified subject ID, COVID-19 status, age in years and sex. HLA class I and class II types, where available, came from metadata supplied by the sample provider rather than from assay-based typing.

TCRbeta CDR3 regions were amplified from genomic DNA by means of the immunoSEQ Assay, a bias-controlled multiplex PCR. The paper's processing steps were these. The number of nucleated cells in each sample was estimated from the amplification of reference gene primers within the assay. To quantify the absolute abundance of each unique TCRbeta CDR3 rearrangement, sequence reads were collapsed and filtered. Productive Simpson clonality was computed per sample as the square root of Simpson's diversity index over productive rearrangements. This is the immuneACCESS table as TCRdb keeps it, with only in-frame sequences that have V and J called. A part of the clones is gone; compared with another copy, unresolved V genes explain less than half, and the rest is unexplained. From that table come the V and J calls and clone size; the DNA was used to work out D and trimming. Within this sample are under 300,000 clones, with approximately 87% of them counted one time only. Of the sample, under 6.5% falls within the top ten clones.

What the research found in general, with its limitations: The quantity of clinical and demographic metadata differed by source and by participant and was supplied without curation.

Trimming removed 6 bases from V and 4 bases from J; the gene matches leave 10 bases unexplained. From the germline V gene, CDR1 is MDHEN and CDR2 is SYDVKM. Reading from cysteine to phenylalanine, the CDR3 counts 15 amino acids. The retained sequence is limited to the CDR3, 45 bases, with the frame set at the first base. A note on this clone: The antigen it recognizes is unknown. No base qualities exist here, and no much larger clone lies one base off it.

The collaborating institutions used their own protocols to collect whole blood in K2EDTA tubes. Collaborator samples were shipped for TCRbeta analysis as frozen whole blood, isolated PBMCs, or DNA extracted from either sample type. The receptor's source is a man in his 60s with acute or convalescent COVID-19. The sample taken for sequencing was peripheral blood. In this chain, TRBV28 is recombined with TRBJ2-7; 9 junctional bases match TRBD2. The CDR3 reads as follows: CASSIPGREGYEQYF. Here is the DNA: TGTGCCAGCAGCATCCCAGGGCGGGAGGGTTACGAGCAGTACTTC.